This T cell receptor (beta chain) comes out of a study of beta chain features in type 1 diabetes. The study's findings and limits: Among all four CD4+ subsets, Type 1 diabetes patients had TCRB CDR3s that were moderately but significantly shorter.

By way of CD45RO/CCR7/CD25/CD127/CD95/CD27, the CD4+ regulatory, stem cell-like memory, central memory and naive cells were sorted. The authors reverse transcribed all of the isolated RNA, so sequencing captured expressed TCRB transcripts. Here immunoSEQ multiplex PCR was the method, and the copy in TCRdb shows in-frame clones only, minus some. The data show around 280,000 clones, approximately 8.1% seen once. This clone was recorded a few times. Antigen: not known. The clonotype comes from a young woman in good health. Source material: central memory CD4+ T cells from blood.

The CDR3 sequence is CASSLTDRSNQPQHF. CDR3 DNA sequence: TGTGCCAGCAGCTTAACAGACAGATCCAATCAGCCCCAGCATTTT. The chain is built from TRBV7-2 and TRBJ1-5, with D possibly being TRBD1 (5 bases). Trimming took 2 bases from V and 3 from J, leaving 11 bases between them. Germline V CDR1 and CDR2: SGHTA, FQGNSA. The CDR3 is 15 amino acids.